These T cell receptor beta chains were read from a single sample in a study of T-cell reconstitution after alpha-beta-depleted transplantation in children. TCRdb re-called the PCR reads through MiXCR, storing one row per CDR3 protein. In the table there are 450,000 to 600,000 distinct CDR3 sequences, roughly 33% of which are singletons. The sample here was PBMCs from the stem cell graft donor, taken from the stem cell graft. The receptors derive from a human donor who donated a stem cell graft to a child with aplastic anemia. The CDR3 runs from the conserved cysteine through the conserved F or W. D genes are given only for firm matches. Expanded clones are given a class, and other clones once, few, many or no size at all.

CDR3nt: TGTGCCAGCATCACCGGACAGACTGTTAGCGGGAGGAACACCGGGGAGCTGTTTTTT
CDR3aa: CASITGQTVSGRNTGELFF
abundance: NA
v_gene: TRBV4-2
d_gene: TRBD2
j_gene: TRBJ2-2

CDR3nt: TGTGCCTGGAGTTCCAACGGGGGTACTGAAAAACTGTTTTTT
CDR3aa: CAWSSNGGTEKLFF
abundance: NA
v_gene: TRBV30
d_gene: NA
j_gene: TRBJ1-4

CDR3nt: TGTGCCAGCCCCTCCCCGGGGGGCCTCGACTATGGCTACACCTTC
CDR3aa: CASPSPGGLDYGYTF
abundance: few
v_gene: TRBV9
d_gene: NA
j_gene: TRBJ1-2

CDR3nt: TGCGCCAGCTCTGAGACTAGCGGAGAACCCACCGGGGAGCTGTTTTTT
CDR3aa: CASSETSGEPTGELFF
abundance: NA
v_gene: TRBV4-3
d_gene: TRBD2
j_gene: TRBJ2-2

CDR3nt: TGTGCCAGCAGCTTTAGGCCTCACGGGGGCACAGATACGCAGTATTTT
CDR3aa: CASSFRPHGGTDTQYF
abundance: NA
v_gene: TRBV7-8
d_gene: NA
j_gene: TRBJ2-3

CDR3nt: TGTGCCAGCAGCCTGCGCGCGGGAGGGGTCGAGACCCAGTACTTC
CDR3aa: CASSLRAGGVETQYF
abundance: NA
v_gene: TRBV9
d_gene: TRBD2
j_gene: TRBJ2-5

CDR3nt: TGCGCCAGCAGCTCAGGGGTGGCTGGCTACACCTTC
CDR3aa: CASSSGVAGYTF
abundance: NA
v_gene: TRBV5-1
d_gene: NA
j_gene: TRBJ1-2

CDR3nt: TGCAGCGTTGGCGGAGGGGCTACTCCTGGCTACACCTTC
CDR3aa: CSVGGGATPGYTF
abundance: NA
v_gene: TRBV29-1
d_gene: NA
j_gene: TRBJ1-2

CDR3nt: TGCAGTGCTAGAGATATTGGACAGCAGACTGAAGCTTTCTTT
CDR3aa: CSARDIGQQTEAFF
abundance: few
v_gene: TRBV20-1
d_gene: NA
j_gene: TRBJ1-1

CDR3nt: TGCAGTGCTGTTCCCGGGAGGAGGGCTAATGAAAAACTGTTTTTT
CDR3aa: CSAVPGRRANEKLFF
abundance: few
v_gene: TRBV20-1
d_gene: NA
j_gene: TRBJ1-4

CDR3nt: TGCGCCAGCAGCCTTACTCGGACAGGGGGTTACTATGGCTACACCTTC
CDR3aa: CASSLTRTGGYYGYTF
abundance: NA
v_gene: TRBV5-1
d_gene: TRBD1
j_gene: TRBJ1-2

CDR3nt: TGTGCCAGCAGTTTGGTTGACGGCGATGAGCAGTTCTTC
CDR3aa: CASSLVDGDEQFF
abundance: NA
v_gene: TRBV12-3/TRBV12-4
d_gene: NA
j_gene: TRBJ2-1

CDR3nt: TGTGCCAGCAGCCTCCCTAGCGAGGGAAAGCAGTACTTC
CDR3aa: CASSLPSEGKQYF
abundance: NA
v_gene: TRBV7-2
d_gene: NA
j_gene: TRBJ2-7

CDR3nt: TGTGCCAGCAGTGAATTCGCGGAAGAGACCCAGTACTTC
CDR3aa: CASSEFAEETQYF
abundance: NA
v_gene: TRBV25-1
d_gene: NA
j_gene: TRBJ2-5

CDR3nt: TGTGCCAGCAGTTTTCGGGGCTCTGGGGCCAACGTCCTGACTTTC
CDR3aa: CASSFRGSGANVLTF
abundance: few
v_gene: TRBV27
d_gene: NA
j_gene: TRBJ2-6

CDR3nt: TGTGCCAGCAGTTTAACCGGGACACTCGACCGAGAGTACTATGGCTACACCTTC
CDR3aa: CASSLTGTLDREYYGYTF
abundance: NA
v_gene: TRBV27
d_gene: NA
j_gene: TRBJ1-2

CDR3nt: TGTGCCAGCAGCAGGACGTGGGACAGGGTACAAGAGACCCAGTACTTC
CDR3aa: CASSRTWDRVQETQYF
abundance: NA
v_gene: TRBV9
d_gene: TRBD1
j_gene: TRBJ2-5

CDR3nt: TGTGCCAGCAGTCCGTTACCCTTCGGCACTGAAGCTTTCTTT
CDR3aa: CASSPLPFGTEAFF
abundance: NA
v_gene: TRBV27
d_gene: NA
j_gene: TRBJ1-1

CDR3nt: TGCAGCGTTGAAGATCCCCAACACATAAACTATGGCTACACCTTC
CDR3aa: CSVEDPQHINYGYTF
abundance: once
v_gene: TRBV29-1
d_gene: NA
j_gene: TRBJ1-2

CDR3nt: TGTGCCAGCAGCTCGGATTTTAGCGGGAGATTGTACGAGCAGTACTTC
CDR3aa: CASSSDFSGRLYEQYF
abundance: few
v_gene: TRBV7-2
d_gene: TRBD2
j_gene: TRBJ2-7

CDR3nt: TGCAGTGCTAGAGTAGCGGGAGGGTCCTACGAGCAGTACTTC
CDR3aa: CSARVAGGSYEQYF
abundance: few
v_gene: TRBV20-1
d_gene: TRBD2
j_gene: TRBJ2-7

CDR3nt: TGTGCCAGCAGCCATCCAGGCGCTGAAGCTTTCTTT
CDR3aa: CASSHPGAEAFF
abundance: NA
v_gene: TRBV7-6
d_gene: NA
j_gene: TRBJ1-1

CDR3nt: TGTGCCAGCAGCTTAGATCTGCGACAGAACACTGAAGCTTTCTTT
CDR3aa: CASSLDLRQNTEAFF
abundance: few
v_gene: TRBV7-9
d_gene: NA
j_gene: TRBJ1-1

CDR3nt: TGTGCCAGCTCGCCCCTACCAGGTCCAGAGAGCTATGGCTACACCTTC
CDR3aa: CASSPLPGPESYGYTF
abundance: NA
v_gene: TRBV18
d_gene: NA
j_gene: TRBJ1-2

CDR3nt: TGTGCCAGCACGGGCCCCAACGTCCTGACTTTC
CDR3aa: CASTGPNVLTF
abundance: few
v_gene: TRBV6-2/TRBV6-3
d_gene: NA
j_gene: TRBJ2-6

CDR3nt: TGTGCCATCAGTGAGCGGGGTAGGGGGGCAGATACGCAGTATTTT
CDR3aa: CAISERGRGADTQYF
abundance: many
v_gene: TRBV10-3
d_gene: NA
j_gene: TRBJ2-3

CDR3nt: TGCGCCAGCAGCTTGAGGCGGGATGAGAATGAGCAGTTCTTC
CDR3aa: CASSLRRDENEQFF
abundance: few
v_gene: TRBV5-1
d_gene: NA
j_gene: TRBJ2-1

CDR3nt: TGTGCCACCAGTCCGTACGAGGGTGAGCAGTTCTTC
CDR3aa: CATSPYEGEQFF
abundance: NA
v_gene: TRBV24-1
d_gene: NA
j_gene: TRBJ2-1

CDR3nt: TGTGCCAGCAGCTACAGCCGGGGACGGCTGTTTTTT
CDR3aa: CASSYSRGRLFF
abundance: few
v_gene: TRBV9
d_gene: NA
j_gene: TRBJ1-4

CDR3nt: TGCAGCGGGACAAAGGTTTCATGGAATGAGCAGTTCTTC
CDR3aa: CSGTKVSWNEQFF
abundance: NA
v_gene: TRBV29-1
d_gene: NA
j_gene: TRBJ2-1

CDR3nt: TGTGCCAGCTCACCACCCTCCCTTTCCCGGGAGACCCAGTACTTC
CDR3aa: CASSPPSLSRETQYF
abundance: few
v_gene: TRBV18
d_gene: NA
j_gene: TRBJ2-5

CDR3nt: TGCAGTGCCACCCCCGGGACAGGGAACACTGAAGCTTTCTTT
CDR3aa: CSATPGTGNTEAFF
abundance: NA
v_gene: TRBV20-1
d_gene: TRBD1
j_gene: TRBJ1-1

CDR3nt: TGCAGCGTTGATCCAGGGACTAGCACAGATACGCAGTATTTT
CDR3aa: CSVDPGTSTDTQYF
abundance: NA
v_gene: TRBV29-1
d_gene: NA
j_gene: TRBJ2-3

CDR3nt: TGCAGCGTTGAAGTACTAGCGGGAGGGAGAGAGCAGTACTTC
CDR3aa: CSVEVLAGGREQYF
abundance: NA
v_gene: TRBV29-1
d_gene: TRBD2
j_gene: TRBJ2-7

CDR3nt: TGCGCCAGCAGCCTCCTCCCTGGCGGGAGGGCCTACAATGAGCAGTTCTTC
CDR3aa: CASSLLPGGRAYNEQFF
abundance: NA
v_gene: TRBV4-3
d_gene: TRBD2
j_gene: TRBJ2-1

CDR3nt: TGTGCCAGCAGCGGACTAGCGGGAGGGCTCTACTCTAGCACAGATACGCAGTATTTT
CDR3aa: CASSGLAGGLYSSTDTQYF
abundance: few
v_gene: TRBV12-3/TRBV12-4
d_gene: TRBD2
j_gene: TRBJ2-3

CDR3nt: TGTGCCAGCAGCTTAGTAGGGACAGATAACACTGAAGCTTTCTTT
CDR3aa: CASSLVGTDNTEAFF
abundance: few
v_gene: TRBV7-2
d_gene: TRBD1
j_gene: TRBJ1-1

CDR3nt: TGCAGTGCTAGAGATACAGGGAAAACTGGAAACACCATATATTTT
CDR3aa: CSARDTGKTGNTIYF
abundance: once
v_gene: TRBV20-1
d_gene: NA
j_gene: TRBJ1-3

CDR3nt: TGTGCCAGCAGTCCCCGGGACACCGAACCCAGCAATCAGCCCCAGCATTTT
CDR3aa: CASSPRDTEPSNQPQHF
abundance: NA
v_gene: TRBV27
d_gene: NA
j_gene: TRBJ1-5

CDR3nt: TGTGCCAGCAGTTCCGGGACAGGGTCAGAGACCCAGTACTTC
CDR3aa: CASSSGTGSETQYF
abundance: few
v_gene: TRBV6-5
d_gene: TRBD1
j_gene: TRBJ2-5

CDR3nt: TGCAGCGTCCCCGAGGGAGGCTACACCTTC
CDR3aa: CSVPEGGYTF
abundance: NA
v_gene: TRBV29-1
d_gene: NA
j_gene: TRBJ1-2

CDR3nt: TGTGCCACGACCCCCCGGACTAGCGCTCGCGGGGACCAGGATGAGCAGTTCTTC
CDR3aa: CATTPRTSARGDQDEQFF
abundance: few
v_gene: TRBV15
d_gene: TRBD2
j_gene: TRBJ2-1

CDR3nt: TGTGCCACCAGTGATACGACAGGACGGGCTTTCTTT
CDR3aa: CATSDTTGRAFF
abundance: NA
v_gene: TRBV24-1
d_gene: NA
j_gene: TRBJ1-1

CDR3nt: TGTGCCAGCAGCTTAGGGACTAGTCTTAGAGAGACCCAGTACTTC
CDR3aa: CASSLGTSLRETQYF
abundance: once
v_gene: TRBV5-4
d_gene: TRBD2
j_gene: TRBJ2-5

CDR3nt: TGCAGCGTGTATACCGGGACAGCTGATGACGGACTGTTTTTT
CDR3aa: CSVYTGTADDGLFF
abundance: few
v_gene: TRBV29-1
d_gene: TRBD1
j_gene: TRBJ1-4

CDR3nt: TGTGCCAGCAGTTACCACAGGGGGCCTGGGGCCAACGTCCTGACTTTC
CDR3aa: CASSYHRGPGANVLTF
abundance: few
v_gene: TRBV6-5
d_gene: TRBD1
j_gene: TRBJ2-6

CDR3nt: TGTGCCAGCAGTTACTTACAGGGACGTGGCAATCAGCCCCAGCATTTT
CDR3aa: CASSYLQGRGNQPQHF
abundance: NA
v_gene: TRBV6-2/TRBV6-3
d_gene: NA
j_gene: TRBJ1-5

CDR3nt: TGTGCCAGCAGCCTCGAATGGGGCGTCGGGCAGCCCCAGCATTTT
CDR3aa: CASSLEWGVGQPQHF
abundance: few
v_gene: TRBV7-2
d_gene: NA
j_gene: TRBJ1-5

CDR3nt: TGCAGCGTTGAAGGGCGGGTCGGGGGACTAGCGGGGGACAATGAGCAGTTCTTC
CDR3aa: CSVEGRVGGLAGDNEQFF
abundance: NA
v_gene: TRBV29-1
d_gene: TRBD2
j_gene: TRBJ2-1

CDR3nt: TGTGCCTGGAGTGTACGTGGGACAAATTATGGCTACACCTTC
CDR3aa: CAWSVRGTNYGYTF
abundance: few
v_gene: TRBV30
d_gene: NA
j_gene: TRBJ1-2

CDR3nt: TGCGCCAGCAGCCAACCCGGGACAGGGGAAGAGACCCAGTACTTC
CDR3aa: CASSQPGTGEETQYF
abundance: NA
v_gene: TRBV5-1
d_gene: TRBD1
j_gene: TRBJ2-5

CDR3nt: TGTGCCAGCAGTTACGACACACGGCAGAGAGGGGGCGGGGAGCTGTTTTTT
CDR3aa: CASSYDTRQRGGGELFF
abundance: NA
v_gene: TRBV6-5
d_gene: NA
j_gene: TRBJ2-2

CDR3nt: TGTGCCAGCAGCTCGGGACAGGGTTTGACGGAGACCCAGTACTTC
CDR3aa: CASSSGQGLTETQYF
abundance: few
v_gene: TRBV7-7
d_gene: TRBD1
j_gene: TRBJ2-5

CDR3nt: TGTGCCATCAGTACAGGGTTGAACACTGAAGCTTTCTTT
CDR3aa: CAISTGLNTEAFF
abundance: NA
v_gene: TRBV10-3
d_gene: NA
j_gene: TRBJ1-1

CDR3nt: TGTGCCAGCAGTTACTCCCTGGTGGCTATTAGCTCTGGGGCCAACGTCCTGACTTTC
CDR3aa: CASSYSLVAISSGANVLTF
abundance: NA
v_gene: TRBV6-5
d_gene: NA
j_gene: TRBJ2-6

CDR3nt: TGTGCCAGCAGCGCGACTGGCGACACAGATACGCAGTATTTT
CDR3aa: CASSATGDTDTQYF
abundance: few
v_gene: TRBV6-4
d_gene: NA
j_gene: TRBJ2-3

CDR3nt: TGTGCCAGCAGCCCCAGCGGTTTGGGCAATCAGCCCCAGCATTTT
CDR3aa: CASSPSGLGNQPQHF
abundance: NA
v_gene: TRBV12-3/TRBV12-4
d_gene: NA
j_gene: TRBJ1-5

CDR3nt: TGTGCCAGCAGTTATTGGAGGAACACTGAAGCTTTCTTT
CDR3aa: CASSYWRNTEAFF
abundance: NA
v_gene: TRBV27
d_gene: NA
j_gene: TRBJ1-1

CDR3nt: TGTGCCAGCAGCTTAGCGCTTCGGCAGGGTCTCACTGAAGCTTTCTTT
CDR3aa: CASSLALRQGLTEAFF
abundance: NA
v_gene: TRBV7-9
d_gene: NA
j_gene: TRBJ1-1